The rows below give T cell receptor beta chains drawn from one sample of a study of blood T cell repertoires in COVID-19. Only in-frame clones appear in the TCRdb table, and some are missing; sequencing was by immunoSEQ multiplex PCR. The top ten clones hold roughly 7% of a sample with 300,000 to 350,000 clones, 75% to 95% of them seen once. The sample comprised peripheral blood. These receptors all come from a woman aged 25 to 39 with COVID-19, enrolled during active disease. CDR3s include the opening cysteine and the closing phenylalanine or tryptophan. D genes are given only for firm matches. Clone size is shown for a subset of rows, as once, few, many or a class of expanded clone.

j_call clone_size v_call d_call cdr3_nt cdr3_aa
TRBJ2-1 . TRBV5-4 TRBD2 TGTGCCAGCAGCTTGGTGGGGCGGGAGTCCCAGTTCTTC CASSLVGRESQFF
TRBJ2-1 . TRBV25-1 . TGTGCCAGCAGTCCGACTAGTCGGGCGGATGAGCAGTTCTTC CASSPTSRADEQFF
TRBJ2-7 . TRBV5-3 TRBD2 TGTGCCAGAAGCCCTACCGGGACTAGCGGGAGGCGACTGGGGGAGCAGTACTTC CARSPTGTSGRRLGEQYF
TRBJ2-7 once TRBV13 TRBD1 TGTGCCAGCAGCCGGCAACAGGGGGAGCAGTACTTC CASSRQQGEQYF
TRBJ1-1 . TRBV6-5 TRBD1 TGTGCCAGCAGTCCTTTGACAGGGATTACTGAAGCTTTCTTT CASSPLTGITEAFF
TRBJ1-6 . TRBV5-6 TRBD1 TGTGCCAGCAGCTACCGGACAGGGGCCTATAATTCACCCCTCCACTTT CASSYRTGAYNSPLHF
TRBJ1-2 once TRBV11-2 TRBD1 TGTGCCAGCAGCTTAGATCGGACAGGGGTTCGTGGCTACACCTTC CASSLDRTGVRGYTF
TRBJ2-7 . TRBV5-1 TRBD1 TGCGCCAGCAGCTGGGTGGGGACAGCTACCTACGAGCAGTACTTC CASSWVGTATYEQYF
TRBJ2-3 few TRBV6-2/TRBV6-3 . TGTGCCAGCAGTTACTCGACTAGCACAGATACGCAGTATTTT CASSYSTSTDTQYF
TRBJ1-3 . TRBV11-2 . TGTGCCAGCAGTTTCAACAGGGATGGAAACACCATATATTTT CASSFNRDGNTIYF
TRBJ1-1 . TRBV27 TRBD1 TGTGCCAGCAGGACAGGGGGCGCGGGCACTGAAGCTTTCTTT CASRTGGAGTEAFF
TRBJ1-2 . TRBV9 . TGTGCCAGCAGCGTAGAGTTGAGGGCCCCTAACTATGGCTACACCTTC CASSVELRAPNYGYTF
TRBJ2-7 . TRBV12-3/TRBV12-4 . TGTGCCAGCAGCACTAGTCACTACGAGCAGTACTTC CASSTSHYEQYF
TRBJ2-3 . TRBV3-1/TRBV3-2 TRBD2 TGTGCCAGCAGCCTGACTAGCGGGAGCGCAGATACGCAGTATTTT CASSLTSGSADTQYF
TRBJ1-6 . TRBV28 . TGTGCCAGCAGTTTTACCCGGGGAGTGAGTAATTCACCCCTCCACTTT CASSFTRGVSNSPLHF
TRBJ2-5 . TRBV11-3 TRBD1 TGTGCCAGCAGCGGGACAGACAAAGAGACCCAGTACTTC CASSGTDKETQYF
TRBJ1-1 once TRBV3-1/TRBV3-2 TRBD1 TGTGCCAGCAGCCAAGTCTCAGGGGGTGGGAGAACTGAAGCTTTCTTT CASSQVSGGGRTEAFF
TRBJ2-6 . TRBV7-6 TRBD1 TGTGCCAGCAGCTCCCAACAGGGGGCTCTGGGGGCCAACGTCCTGACTTTC CASSSQQGALGANVLTF
TRBJ1-1 once TRBV6-1 . TGTGCCAGCAGTGAAGTCAGGGGAACTGAAGCTTTCTTT CASSEVRGTEAFF
TRBJ2-7 . TRBV5-1 . TGCGCCAGCAGCTTGGGGCGGCTCTACGAGCAGTACTTC CASSLGRLYEQYF
TRBJ2-1 . TRBV11-3 TRBD2 TGTGCCAGCAGCTTAGAGGGAGGGGTGAACAATGAGCAGTTCTTC CASSLEGGVNNEQFF
TRBJ2-3 . TRBV5-1 TRBD1 TGCGCCAGCAGCTCGGGACAGGGGGCCCGATACACAGATACGCAGTATTTT CASSSGQGARYTDTQYF